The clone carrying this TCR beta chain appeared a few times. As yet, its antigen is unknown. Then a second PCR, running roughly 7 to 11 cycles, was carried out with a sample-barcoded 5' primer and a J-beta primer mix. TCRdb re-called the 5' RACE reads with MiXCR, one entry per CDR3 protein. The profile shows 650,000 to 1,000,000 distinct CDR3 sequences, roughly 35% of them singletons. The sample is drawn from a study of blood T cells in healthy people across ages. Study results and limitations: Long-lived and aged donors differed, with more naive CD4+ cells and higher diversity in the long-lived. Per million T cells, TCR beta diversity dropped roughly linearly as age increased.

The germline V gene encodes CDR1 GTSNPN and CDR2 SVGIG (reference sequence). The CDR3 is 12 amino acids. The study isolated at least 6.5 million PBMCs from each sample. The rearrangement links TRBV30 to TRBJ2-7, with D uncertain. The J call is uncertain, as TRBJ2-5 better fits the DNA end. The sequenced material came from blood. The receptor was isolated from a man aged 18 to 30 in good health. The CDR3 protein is CASYGSRETQYF. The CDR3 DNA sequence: TGTGCCTCATACGGGTCTCGGGAGACCCAGTACTTC.